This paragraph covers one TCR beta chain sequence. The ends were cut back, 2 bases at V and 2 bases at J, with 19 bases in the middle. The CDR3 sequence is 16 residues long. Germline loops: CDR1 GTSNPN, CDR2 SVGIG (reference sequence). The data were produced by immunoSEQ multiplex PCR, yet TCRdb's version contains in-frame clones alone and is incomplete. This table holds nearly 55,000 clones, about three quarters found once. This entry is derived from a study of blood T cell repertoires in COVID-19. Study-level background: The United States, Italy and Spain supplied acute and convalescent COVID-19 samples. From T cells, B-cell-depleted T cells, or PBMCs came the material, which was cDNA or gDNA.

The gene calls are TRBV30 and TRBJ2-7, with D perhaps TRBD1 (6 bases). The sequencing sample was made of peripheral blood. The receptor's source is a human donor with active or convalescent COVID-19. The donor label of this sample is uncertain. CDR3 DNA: TGTGCCTGGAGTCCTCGTGAACAGGGATGGCCCTACGAGCAGTACTTC. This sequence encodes CAWSPREQGWPYEQYF.